Listed below are T cell receptor beta chains from one sample, sequenced in a study of cytomegalovirus exposure and HLA in healthy donors. The table came from immunoSEQ multiplex PCR; TCRdb's copy has only in-frame clones and leaves some out. Found here are under 65,000 clones, approximately 81% of them singletons; the top ten hold approximately 3%. Sequences were obtained from PBMCs. The source of these receptors is a woman between 18 and 29 years old in good health and CMV-seronegative. CDR3s include the opening cysteine and the closing phenylalanine or tryptophan. A D gene is named only where the DNA matches it firmly. The size field is filled for only some rows; it gives once, few, many or a size class.

CDR3nt	CDR3aa	len	j_gene	d_gene	v_gene	abundance
TGCGCCAGCAGCCGCCGCAGGGGAGACCACGAGCAGTACTTC	CASSRRRGDHEQYF	14	TRBJ2-7	.	TRBV4-1	.
TGTGCCAGCAGCCAAGAGTCGAGGACGAACACCGGGGAGCTGTTTTTT	CASSQESRTNTGELFF	16	TRBJ2-2	.	TRBV4-2	.
TGTGCCATCTCACTAGCGGGAGGCACAGATACGCAGTATTTT	CAISLAGGTDTQYF	14	TRBJ2-3	TRBD2	TRBV27	.
TGTGCCACCCGAGGGTCTAGCGAGATCGGTTCAGATACGCAGTATTTT	CATRGSSEIGSDTQYF	16	TRBJ2-3	.	TRBV14	.
TGTGCCAGCAGCTTGGCGGCGGATTATGGCTACACCTTC	CASSLAADYGYTF	13	TRBJ1-2	.	TRBV5-8	.
TGTGCCAGCGTAACTCCGGGGAGGGAGCAGTACTTC	CASVTPGREQYF	12	TRBJ2-7	.	TRBV6-6	.
TGTGCCAGCAGCGGCCGGGACAGGGAATACGAGCAGTACTTC	CASSGRDREYEQYF	14	TRBJ2-7	TRBD1	TRBV5-5	.
TGTGCCAGCAGCCAGGGGACAGGGGCGACCCAGTACTTC	CASSQGTGATQYF	13	TRBJ2-5	TRBD1	TRBV11-3	few
TGTGCCAGCAGCCCCCGTCCCTTTCCGGGTCCTGGAAACACCATATATTTT	CASSPRPFPGPGNTIYF	17	TRBJ1-3	.	TRBV9	.
TGTGCCAGCAGCCCCAGACTACCGCCTAGGAATGAGCAGTTCTTC	CASSPRLPPRNEQFF	15	TRBJ2-1	.	TRBV14	.
TGTGCCAGCAGTGGGGGACAGGGGAACTATGGCTACACCTTC	CASSGGQGNYGYTF	14	TRBJ1-2	TRBD1	TRBV2	few
TGTGCCTGGAGTTTTCTAGCGGGCGGAGGGGATACGCAGTATTTT	CAWSFLAGGGDTQYF	15	TRBJ2-3	TRBD2	TRBV30	.
TGTGCCAGCAGTTCCGGAGGGAACACTGAAGCTTTCTTT	CASSSGGNTEAFF	13	TRBJ1-1	.	TRBV28	few
TGTGCCAGTAGTATCCGCACCCCAGGGCAGCCCCAGCATTTT	CASSIRTPGQPQHF	14	TRBJ1-5	.	TRBV19	few
TGTGCCAGCAGTAGCGGGGACCCGGGGAGCTCCTACGAGCAGTACTTC	CASSSGDPGSSYEQYF	16	TRBJ2-7	TRBD2	TRBV6-6	.
TGTGCCAGCAGTAAGGGGGTAGGGGGAGGCAATCAGCCCCAGCATTTT	CASSKGVGGGNQPQHF	16	TRBJ1-5	.	TRBV27	.
TGTGCCATCAGTGTAGGCCTAGCGGGAGAGACCCAGTACTTC	CAISVGLAGETQYF	14	TRBJ2-5	TRBD2	TRBV10-3	few
TGCAGTGCTAGATCGGACACTGAAGCTTTCTTT	CSARSDTEAFF	11	TRBJ1-1	.	TRBV20-1	once
TGTGCCAGCGGTTGGCCAGGGGGCTTGACCGGGGAGCTGTTTTTT	CASGWPGGLTGELFF	15	TRBJ2-2	TRBD1	TRBV28	.
TGCGCCAGCAGCCAATCGACAGGGGGCTCCTATAATTCACCCCTCCACTTT	CASSQSTGGSYNSPLHF	17	TRBJ1-6	TRBD1	TRBV5-1	.
TGTGCCAGCAGCTTAGCCGGACAGAACACTGAAGCTTTCTTT	CASSLAGQNTEAFF	14	TRBJ1-1	.	TRBV7-6	.
TGCGCCAGCACCTTCGGGGACAGTGAGGAAAAACTGTTTTTT	CASTFGDSEEKLFF	14	TRBJ1-4	TRBD1	TRBV5-1	.
TGCGCCAGCAGCTTGGCCGGAGGGGGCCATCAGCCCCAGCATTTT	CASSLAGGGHQPQHF	15	TRBJ1-5	TRBD1	TRBV5-1	.
TGTGCCAGCAGCTCCCCGGGGTCAGGGGTCACTGAAGCTTTCTTT	CASSSPGSGVTEAFF	15	TRBJ1-1	.	TRBV6-5	once
TGCGCCAGCAGCCCCCAGGTTGGCAATCAGCCCCAGCATTTT	CASSPQVGNQPQHF	14	TRBJ1-5	.	TRBV4-1	.